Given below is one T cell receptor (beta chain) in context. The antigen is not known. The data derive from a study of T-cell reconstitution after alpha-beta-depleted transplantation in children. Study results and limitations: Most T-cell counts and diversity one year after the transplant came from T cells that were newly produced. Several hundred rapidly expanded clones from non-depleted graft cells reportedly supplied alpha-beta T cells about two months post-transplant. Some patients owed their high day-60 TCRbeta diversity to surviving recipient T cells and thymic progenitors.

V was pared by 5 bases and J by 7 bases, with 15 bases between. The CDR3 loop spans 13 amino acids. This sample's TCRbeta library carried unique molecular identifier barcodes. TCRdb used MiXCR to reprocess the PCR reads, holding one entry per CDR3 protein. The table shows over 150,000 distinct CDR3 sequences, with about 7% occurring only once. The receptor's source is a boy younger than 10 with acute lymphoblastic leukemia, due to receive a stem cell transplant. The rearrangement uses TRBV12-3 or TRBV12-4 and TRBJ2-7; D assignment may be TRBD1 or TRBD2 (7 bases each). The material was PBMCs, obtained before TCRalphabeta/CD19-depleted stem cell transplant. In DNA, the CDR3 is TGTGCCAGCAGTCAGGGGGGGACCAGGGAGCAGTACTTC. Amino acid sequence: CASSQGGTREQYF.